The rows below give T cell receptor beta chains drawn from one sample of a study of blood T cell repertoires in COVID-19. The protocol was immunoSEQ multiplex PCR, while the TCRdb copy is restricted to in-frame clones and leaves out a portion. The profile covers 130,000 or so clones, with about 80% appearing a single time and more than 10% taken by the ten largest. The sequenced material came from peripheral blood. These receptors were taken from a woman in her sixties or seventies with acute or convalescent COVID-19. CDR3s include the opening cysteine and the closing phenylalanine or tryptophan. The D gene is left open where the match is weak. Not every row has a clone size; where given, it reads once, few, many or a size class.

TRBD1,-,TRBV19,TRBJ2-5,CASSIGVTGGYQETQYF,TGTGCCAGTAGTATCGGGGTCACAGGGGGCTACCAAGAGACCCAGTACTTC
-,-,TRBV18,TRBJ2-1,CASSPLGSNNEQFF,TGTGCCAGCTCACCCCTAGGTAGCAACAATGAGCAGTTCTTC
TRBD1,-,TRBV9,TRBJ1-1,CASSAQTGGPEAFF,TGTGCCAGCAGCGCCCAGACAGGGGGCCCTGAAGCTTTCTTT
TRBD1,-,TRBV30,TRBJ1-1,CASQGDGEIGKVEAFF,TGTGCCTCACAGGGGGATGGGGAAATTGGAAAGGTTGAAGCTTTCTTT
TRBD1,few,TRBV5-1,TRBJ2-7,CASSLQQGAYEQYF,TGCGCCAGCAGCTTGCAACAGGGGGCCTACGAGCAGTACTTC
-,-,TRBV30,TRBJ1-6,CAWGTGPGSYNSPLHF,TGTGCCTGGGGGACGGGTCCCGGCTCCTATAATTCACCCCTCCACTTT
TRBD2,-,TRBV14,TRBJ2-1,CASSQLAGAYNEQFF,TGTGCCAGCAGCCAGCTAGCGGGGGCCTACAATGAGCAGTTCTTC
-,many,TRBV5-1,TRBJ1-2,CASSDRNYGYTF,TGCGCCAGCAGCGACAGGAACTATGGCTACACCTTC
TRBD2,-,TRBV5-1,TRBJ2-1,CASSLRAGGYNEQFF,TGCGCCAGCAGCCTCCGAGCGGGGGGCTACAATGAGCAGTTCTTC
-,-,TRBV29-1,TRBJ2-7,CSGKGGGNVEQYF,TGCAGCGGAAAAGGGGGGGGAAACGTCGAGCAGTACTTC
-,-,TRBV5-6,TRBJ1-4,CASSFAGGEKLFF,TGTGCCAGCAGCTTCGCGGGGGGTGAAAAACTGTTTTTT
TRBD1,-,TRBV11-2,TRBJ2-1,CASSFPDRDEQFF,TGTGCCAGCAGCTTTCCGGACAGGGACGAGCAGTTCTTC
-,-,TRBV3-1/TRBV3-2,TRBJ2-5,CASSQESRVRRETQYF,TGTGCCAGCAGCCAAGAATCGAGGGTCCGGCGGGAGACCCAGTACTTC
-,-,TRBV4-1,TRBJ2-3,CASSLMAVTDTQYF,TGCGCCAGCAGCCTAATGGCCGTAACAGATACGCAGTATTTT
TRBD1,few,TRBV5-1,TRBJ1-6,CASSLARQGAGFNSPLHF,TGCGCCAGCAGCTTGGCCCGACAGGGTGCGGGTTTTAATTCACCCCTCCACTTT
-,-,TRBV5-1,TRBJ1-1,CASAHAGVSNTEAFF,TGCGCCAGCGCCCATGCGGGCGTTTCGAACACTGAAGCTTTCTTT
-,-,TRBV6-4,TRBJ1-1,CASRRGGAEETEAFF,TGTGCCAGCAGGCGGGGAGGGGCGGAAGAAACTGAAGCTTTCTTT
-,-,TRBV5-4,TRBJ1-2,CASSLAGGKGYGYTF,TGTGCCAGCAGCTTGGCGGGGGGGAAGGGCTATGGCTACACCTTC
TRBD2,-,TRBV3-1/TRBV3-2,TRBJ2-7,CASSRGLAETYEQYF,TGTGCCAGCAGCCGGGGACTAGCGGAGACCTACGAGCAGTACTTC
-,few,TRBV5-1,TRBJ1-3,CASSLCSGILQQASSGNTIYF,TGCGCCAGCAGCTTGTGTTCGGGCATCCTACAACAGGCGAGCTCTGGAAACACCATATATTTT
TRBD1,few,TRBV6-6,TRBJ1-4,CASSYGQGGEKLFF,TGTGCCAGCAGTTACGGACAGGGGGGTGAAAAACTGTTTTTT
TRBD1,-,TRBV12-3/TRBV12-4,TRBJ1-2,CASSHGQGYGYTF,TGTGCCAGCAGTCACGGACAGGGATATGGCTACACCTTC
-,-,TRBV6-6,TRBJ2-7,CASSYRDPADYEQYF,TGTGCCAGCAGTTACCGCGATCCAGCGGACTACGAGCAGTACTTC
-,-,TRBV5-1,TRBJ1-2,CASSPPDPEQGYTF,TGCGCCAGCAGCCCGCCCGATCCAGAACAGGGCTACACCTTC
-,-,TRBV19,TRBJ1-6,CASTLSLRYSPLHF,TGTGCCAGTACCCTATCCCTTCGCTATTCACCCCTCCACTTT
TRBD1,-,TRBV6-6,TRBJ1-4,CASSPGQLNEKLFF,TGTGCCAGCAGCCCGGGACAGCTGAATGAAAAACTGTTTTTT